This passage covers 17 T cell receptor beta chains from one sample sequenced in a study of blood T cell repertoires in COVID-19. Method: immunoSEQ multiplex PCR; TCRdb's copy keeps in-frame clones and lacks some. The table records approximately 250,000 clones, approximately 90% of them present only once. Sequenced input: PBMCs or T cells enriched from blood (not recorded which). Every receptor here comes from a woman in her 30s who had recovered from COVID-19.

The chain couples TRBV7-3 to TRBJ2-1; 7 bases are shared with TRBD2. Trimming removed 5 bases from V and 0 bases from J; junction bases left unmatched: 4. This CDR3 has 15 amino acids. The germline gives CDR1 SGHTA, CDR2 FQGTGA. This CDR3 reads CASSAASGSYNEQFF. The CDR3 nucleotides read TGTGCCAGCAGCGCTGCTAGCGGCTCCTACAATGAGCAGTTCTTC.

The chain couples TRBV2 to TRBJ2-1, with 10 bases lining up with TRBD2. The CDR3 extends over 15 amino acids. V dropped 3 bases and J dropped 4; count of bases not matched to a gene: 3. Per the germline V gene, CDR1 is SNHLY and CDR2 is FYNNEI. CDR3 bases: TGTGCCAGCAGTGAGGGTAGCGGGGGGTACAATGAGCAGTTCTTC. It specifies CASSEGSGGYNEQFF.

This chain joins TRBV28 and TRBJ1-2, with D unresolved. The V gene's germline CDR1 is MDHEN and CDR2 SYDVKM. CDR3 size: 14 residues. V was cut by 3 bases and J by 4 bases, with 12 bases left in between. The CDR3 protein is CASSLVGGTYGYTF. In DNA, the CDR3 is TGTGCCAGCAGTTTGGTCGGAGGAACCTATGGCTACACCTTC.

This clone appeared a single time. The chain combines TRBV28 with TRBJ1-5, with D possibly TRBD1 on 6 matching bases. V gave up 4 bases and J gave up 6 bases, with 13 bases separating them. The CDR3 has 14 amino acids. The germline gives CDR1 MDHEN, CDR2 SYDVKM. Here the CDR3 DNA reads TGTGCCAGCAGTTCCACAGGGAGTGTTCAGCCCCAGCATTTT. It translates to CASSSTGSVQPQHF.

The chain joins TRBV6-5 to TRBJ2-6; 9 nucleotides align to TRBD1. The germline V gene has CDR1 MNHEY and CDR2 SVGAGI. CDR3 size: 15 residues. V lost 8 bases, J lost 3 bases, and 5 bases stayed unmatched. This CDR3 reads CASGQGSGGANVLTF. CDR3 bases: TGTGCCAGCGGACAGGGGAGCGGTGGGGCCAACGTCCTGACTTTC.

V is TRBV18 and J is TRBJ1-1; D remains unclear. Germline values: CDR1 KGHSH, CDR2 LQKENI. The CDR3 is 15 residues long. The V gene lost 1 base and the J gene lost 0 bases, with 9 bases spanning the gap. CDR3 in amino acids: CASSPRNSLNTEAFF. The DNA for the CDR3 is TGTGCCAGCTCACCACGTAACAGCCTGAACACTGAAGCTTTCTTT.

This chain joins TRBV7-3 and TRBJ2-1, with 9 nucleotides matching TRBD2. Germline V lookup: CDR1 SGHTA, CDR2 FQGTGA. Trimming took 5 bases from V and 2 from J; bases not matched to a gene: 10. This CDR3 spans 17 amino acids. This CDR3 is CASSNLGAGGTYNEQFF. In DNA form, the CDR3 reads TGTGCCAGCAGCAATCTCGGAGCGGGAGGCACCTACAATGAGCAGTTCTTC.

The chain is built from TRBV4-1 and TRBJ1-4, with TRBD1 matching over 7 bases. V lost 2 bases and J lost 3; bases outside the gene matches: 12. CDR1 MGHRA and CDR2 YSYEKL come from the germline V gene. The CDR3 has 18 amino acids. CDR3 in amino acids: CASSQLGLWGQPNEKLFF. The CDR3 coding sequence is TGCGCCAGCAGCCAACTAGGGCTCTGGGGACAGCCTAATGAAAAACTGTTTTTT.

This rearrangement joins TRBV11-2 to TRBJ2-1; 12 nucleotides match TRBD2. Germline CDR1 reads SGHAT; CDR2 reads FQNNGV. V gave up 5 bases and J gave up 9 bases; unmatched junction bases: 2. This CDR3 region has 13 residues. DNA for the CDR3: TGTGCCAGCAGCCCGGGACTAGCGGGTGAGCAGTTCTTC. Translating it yields CASSPGLAGEQFF.

In its sample, this clone was seen once. V gene TRBV7-3 combines with J gene TRBJ2-1, with 7 nucleotides matching TRBD2. This CDR3 is 12 amino acids long. The germline V gene has CDR1 SGHTA and CDR2 FQGTGA. J lost 9 bases, V lost 3 bases, and 2 bases had no gene match. CDR3 bases: TGTGCCAGCAGCTTCTGGGGGGGTGAGCAGTTCTTC. Its translation: CASSFWGGEQFF.

The chain links TRBV28 to TRBJ2-1, with 14 bases fitting TRBD2. Losses at the gene ends were 6 bases for V and 7 bases for J; bases not matched to a gene: 5. The CDR3 consists of 15 residues. The germline V gene has CDR1 MDHEN and CDR2 SYDVKM. In DNA form, the CDR3 reads TGTGCCAGCAGCCACGGGACTAGCGGGAGTAATGAGCAGTTCTTC. Protein product: CASSHGTSGSNEQFF.

This sequence joins TRBV7-8 and TRBJ1-3; a possible D gene is TRBD1 (5 bases). The germline gives CDR1 SGHVS, CDR2 FQNEAQ. This CDR3 comprises 15 residues. The V end was cut by 5 bases, the J end by 4 bases, with 15 bases between. CDR3 bases: TGTGCCAGCAGCCCAGGCAGGGTCGCCGGAAACACCATATATTTT. Protein sequence: CASSPGRVAGNTIYF.

The rearrangement links TRBV5-1 to TRBJ1-2; 7 nucleotides agree with TRBD1. J was trimmed by 0 bases and V by 3 bases; bases with no gene match: 5. The CDR3 extends over 15 amino acids. Looked up from germline, CDR1 is SGHRS and CDR2 is YFSETQ. The CDR3 loop is CASSSGTDSNYGYTF. CDR3 in DNA: TGCGCCAGCAGCTCTGGGACAGATTCTAACTATGGCTACACCTTC.

The CDR3 loop is CASSLLGSGADTQYF. CDR3 coding DNA: TGTGCCAGCAGCTTGTTAGGGTCCGGGGCAGATACGCAGTATTTT. The V call is TRBV11-3, the J call TRBJ2-3, with D perhaps TRBD2 (5 bases). The CDR3 covers 15 residues. The V end lost 3 bases, the J end lost 4 bases, and 14 bases lay between the germline ends. Germline CDR1 SGHNT, CDR2 YENEEA.

The genes are TRBV27 and TRBJ1-5, with D maybe TRBD1 (5 bases). The CDR3 runs 15 residues. The V gene lost 3 bases and the J gene lost 2 bases, with 11 bases spanning the gap. Germline lookup yields CDR1 MNHEY and CDR2 SMNVEV (reference sequence). CDR3 amino acids: CASSFLGGGNQPQHF. CDR3 DNA: TGTGCCAGCAGTTTTCTGGGGGGGGGCAATCAGCCCCAGCATTTT.

This CDR3 reads CASSLWTTATYEQYF. The CDR3 DNA reads as TGTGCCAGCAGTTTATGGACAACGGCGACCTACGAGCAGTACTTC. The V gene is TRBV28, the J gene TRBJ2-7; D is unclear. Germline CDR1 and CDR2: MDHEN and SYDVKM. The V end was cut by 0 bases, the J end by 2 bases, with 11 bases between. This CDR3 has 15 residues. Filled out from reference TRBV28 and TRBJ2-7, the complete variable domain reads DVKVTQSSRYLVKRTGEKVFLECVQDMDHENMFWYRQDPGLGLRLIYFSYDVKMKEKGDIPEGYSVSREKKERFSLILESASTNQTSMYLCASSLWTTATYEQYFGPGTRLTVT.

This sequence joins TRBV28 and TRBJ1-4, with D tentatively TRBD1 (6 bases). CDR1 and CDR2 (germline): MDHEN, SYDVKM. This CDR3 comprises 12 residues. Trimming pared 5 bases from V and 10 bases from J, leaving 11 bases between. The CDR3 here is CASSQDRLKLFF. In DNA, the CDR3 is TGTGCCAGCAGTCAAGACAGGCTAAAACTGTTTTTT.